Included here is one T cell receptor (beta chain) sequence, with context. These data come from a study of T cells in tumors after PD-1 blockade. Study details: Daily vismodegib 150 mg continued in a subset of anti-PD-1-treated patients.

Between the trimmed V and J ends, which lost 6 bases and 7 bases, there was a span of 19 bases. CDR1 and CDR2 (germline): SNHLY, FYNNEI. The CDR3 runs to 15 residues. TCRdb's copy holds only in-frame clones and misses some; the assay was immunoSEQ multiplex PCR. Here the sample spans under 75,000 clones, under 80% being singletons. This specimen was PBMCs, taken after anti-PD-1 treatment. The rearrangement uses TRBV2 and TRBJ2-1, with D tentatively TRBD2 (6 bases). This receptor was taken from a human donor with basal cell carcinoma. CDR3 in DNA: TGTGCCAGCAGGGCCGGGGGTTCCGGGCTGAATGAGCAGTTCTTC. Translated: CASRAGGSGLNEQFF.